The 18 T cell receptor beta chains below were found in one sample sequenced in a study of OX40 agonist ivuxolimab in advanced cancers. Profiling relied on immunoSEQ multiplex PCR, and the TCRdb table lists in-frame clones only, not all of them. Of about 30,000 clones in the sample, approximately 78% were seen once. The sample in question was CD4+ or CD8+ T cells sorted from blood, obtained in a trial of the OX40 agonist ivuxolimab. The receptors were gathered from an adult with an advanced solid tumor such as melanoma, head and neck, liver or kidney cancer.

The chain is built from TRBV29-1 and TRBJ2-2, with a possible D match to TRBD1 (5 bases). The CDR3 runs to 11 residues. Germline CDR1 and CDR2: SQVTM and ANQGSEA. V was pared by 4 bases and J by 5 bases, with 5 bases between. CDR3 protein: CSVAGTGELFF. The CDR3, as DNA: TGCAGCGTTGCAGGGACCGGGGAGCTGTTTTTT.

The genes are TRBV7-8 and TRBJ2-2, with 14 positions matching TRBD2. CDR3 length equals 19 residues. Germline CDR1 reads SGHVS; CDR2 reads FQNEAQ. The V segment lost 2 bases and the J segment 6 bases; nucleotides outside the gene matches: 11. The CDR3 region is CASSLWPGTSGGMAGELFF. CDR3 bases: TGTGCCAGCAGCTTATGGCCCGGGACTAGCGGGGGTATGGCCGGGGAGCTGTTTTTT.

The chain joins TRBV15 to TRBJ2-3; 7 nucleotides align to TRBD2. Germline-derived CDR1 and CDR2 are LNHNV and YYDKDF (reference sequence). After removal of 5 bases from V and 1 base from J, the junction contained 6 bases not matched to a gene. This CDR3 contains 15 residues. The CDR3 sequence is CATSPRAGGTDTQYF. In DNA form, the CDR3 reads TGTGCCACCAGCCCGAGGGCGGGAGGCACAGATACGCAGTATTTT.

CDR3 in amino acids: CASSPSAVLTSTDTQYF. The CDR3 region has the DNA TGTGCCAGCAGCCCTAGCGCCGTGCTCACTAGCACAGATACGCAGTATTTT. This chain joins TRBV28 and TRBJ2-3, with a weak D call TRBD2 (6 bases). The V end lost 6 bases, the J end lost 0 bases, and 19 bases lay between the germline ends. Germline CDR1 reads MDHEN; CDR2 reads SYDVKM. This CDR3 comprises 17 residues.

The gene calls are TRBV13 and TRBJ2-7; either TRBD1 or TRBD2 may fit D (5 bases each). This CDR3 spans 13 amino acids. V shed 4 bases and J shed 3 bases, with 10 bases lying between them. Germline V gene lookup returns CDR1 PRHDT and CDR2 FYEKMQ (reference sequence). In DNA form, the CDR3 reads TGTGCCAGCAGCTCCCGGGGCCGCTACGAGCAGTACTTC. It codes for CASSSRGRYEQYF.

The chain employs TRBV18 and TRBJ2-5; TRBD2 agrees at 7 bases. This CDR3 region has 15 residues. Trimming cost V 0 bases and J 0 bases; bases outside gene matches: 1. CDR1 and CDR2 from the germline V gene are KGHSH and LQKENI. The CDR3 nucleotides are TGTGCCAGCTCACCACCGGGGAGGGACCAAGAGACCCAGTACTTC. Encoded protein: CASSPPGRDQETQYF.

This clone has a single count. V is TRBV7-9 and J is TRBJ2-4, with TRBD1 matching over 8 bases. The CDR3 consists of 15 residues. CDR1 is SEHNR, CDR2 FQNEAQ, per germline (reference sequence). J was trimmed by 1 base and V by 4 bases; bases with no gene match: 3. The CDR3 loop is CASSSDRAAKNIQYF. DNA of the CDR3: TGTGCCAGCAGCTCGGACAGGGCGGCCAAAAACATTCAGTACTTC.

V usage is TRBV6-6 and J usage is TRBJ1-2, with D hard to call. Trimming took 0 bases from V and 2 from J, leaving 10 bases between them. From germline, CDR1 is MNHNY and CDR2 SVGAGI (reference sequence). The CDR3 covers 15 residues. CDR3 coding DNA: TGTGCCAGCAGTTACTCCCCAGGTCTAAACTATGGCTACACCTTC. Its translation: CASSYSPGLNYGYTF.

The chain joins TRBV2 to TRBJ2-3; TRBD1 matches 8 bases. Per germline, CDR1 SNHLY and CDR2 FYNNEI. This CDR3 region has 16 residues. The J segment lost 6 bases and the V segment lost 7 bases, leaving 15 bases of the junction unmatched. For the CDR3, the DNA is TGTGCCAGCACCGATCCAGGGCAGGGGGCCTTGGATACGCAGTATTTT. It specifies CASTDPGQGALDTQYF. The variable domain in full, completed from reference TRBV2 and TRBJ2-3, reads EPEVTQTPSHQVTQMGQEVILRCVPISNHLYFYWYRQILGQKVEFLVSFYNNEISEKSEIFDDQFSVERPDGSNFTLKIRSTKLEDSAMYFCASTDPGQGALDTQYFGPGTRLTVL.

The chain's CDR3 is CASSESEGDRGRNIQYF. The DNA of the CDR3 is TGCGCCAGCAGTGAGTCGGAGGGGGACAGGGGGCGAAACATTCAGTACTTC. J is TRBJ2-4 and V is TRBV10-1, with 12 bases aligning to TRBD1. The CDR3 totals 17 residues. The germline CDR1 and CDR2 sequences are WNHNN and SYGVQD (reference sequence). With 0 bases clipped from V and 6 bases from J, the junction kept 6 bases outside the gene matches.

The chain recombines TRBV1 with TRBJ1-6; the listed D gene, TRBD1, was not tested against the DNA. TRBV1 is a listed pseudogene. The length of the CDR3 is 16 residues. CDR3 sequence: CTSSQDGTFYNSPLHF. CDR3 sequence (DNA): TGCACCAGCAGCCAAGATGGCACGTTTTATAATTCACCCCTCCACTTT.

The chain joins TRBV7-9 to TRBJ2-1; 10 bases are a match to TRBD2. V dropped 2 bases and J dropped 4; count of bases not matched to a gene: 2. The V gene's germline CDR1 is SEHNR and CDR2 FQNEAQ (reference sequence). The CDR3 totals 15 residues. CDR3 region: CASSLPSGGYNEQFF. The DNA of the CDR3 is TGTGCCAGCAGCTTACCTAGCGGGGGTTACAATGAGCAGTTCTTC. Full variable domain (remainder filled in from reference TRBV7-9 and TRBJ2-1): DTGVSQNPRHKITKRGQNVTFRCDPISEHNRLYWYRQTLGQGPEFLTYFQNEAQLEKSRLLSDRFSAERPKGSFSTLEIQRTEQGDSAMYLCASSLPSGGYNEQFFGPGTRLTVL.

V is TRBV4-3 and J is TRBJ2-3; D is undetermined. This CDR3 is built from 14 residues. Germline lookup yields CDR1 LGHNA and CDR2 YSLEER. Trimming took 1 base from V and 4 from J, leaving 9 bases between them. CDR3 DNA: TGCGCCAGCAGCCAAGGGGGATCCGCAGATACGCAGTATTTT. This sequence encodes CASSQGGSADTQYF.

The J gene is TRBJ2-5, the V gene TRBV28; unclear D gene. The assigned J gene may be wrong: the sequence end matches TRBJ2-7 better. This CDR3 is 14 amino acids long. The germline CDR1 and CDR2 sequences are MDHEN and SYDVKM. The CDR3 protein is CASSLFGSSYEQYF. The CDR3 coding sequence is TGTGCCAGCAGTTTGTTCGGCAGCTCCTACGAGCAGTACTTC.

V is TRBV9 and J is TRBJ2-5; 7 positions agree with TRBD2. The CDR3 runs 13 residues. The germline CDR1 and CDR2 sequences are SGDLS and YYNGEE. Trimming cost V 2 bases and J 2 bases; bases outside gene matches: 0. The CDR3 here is CASSVGLQETQYF. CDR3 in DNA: TGTGCCAGCAGCGTGGGACTACAAGAGACCCAGTACTTC.

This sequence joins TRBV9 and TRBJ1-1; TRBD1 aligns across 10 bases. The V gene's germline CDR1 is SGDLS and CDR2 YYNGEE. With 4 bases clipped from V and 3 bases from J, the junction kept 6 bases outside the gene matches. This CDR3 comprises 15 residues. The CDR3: CASSTPGTGDTEAFF. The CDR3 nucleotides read TGTGCCAGCAGCACCCCCGGGACAGGGGACACTGAAGCTTTCTTT.

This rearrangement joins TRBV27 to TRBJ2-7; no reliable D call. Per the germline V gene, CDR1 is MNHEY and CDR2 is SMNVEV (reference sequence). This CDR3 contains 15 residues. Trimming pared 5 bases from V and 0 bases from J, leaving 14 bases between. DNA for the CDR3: TGTGCCAGCAGTCCCTACTCCATCTCCTCCTACGAGCAGTACTTC. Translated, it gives CASSPYSISSYEQYF.

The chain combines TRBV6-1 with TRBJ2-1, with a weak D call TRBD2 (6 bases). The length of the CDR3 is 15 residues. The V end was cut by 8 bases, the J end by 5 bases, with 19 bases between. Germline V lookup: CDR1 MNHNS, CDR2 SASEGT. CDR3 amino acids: CASRASAGMNNEQFF. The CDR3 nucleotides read TGTGCCAGCCGCGCCTCCGCGGGGATGAACAATGAGCAGTTCTTC.